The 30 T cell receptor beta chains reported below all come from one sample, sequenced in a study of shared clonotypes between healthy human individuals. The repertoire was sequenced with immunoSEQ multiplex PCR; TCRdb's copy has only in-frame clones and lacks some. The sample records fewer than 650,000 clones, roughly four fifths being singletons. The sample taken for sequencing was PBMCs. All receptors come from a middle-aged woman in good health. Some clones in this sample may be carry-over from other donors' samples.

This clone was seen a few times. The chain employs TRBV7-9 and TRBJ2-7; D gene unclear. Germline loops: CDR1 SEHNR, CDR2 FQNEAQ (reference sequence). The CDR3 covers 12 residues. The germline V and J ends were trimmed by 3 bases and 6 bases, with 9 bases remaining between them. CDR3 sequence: CASSFARAEQYF. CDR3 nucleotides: TGTGCCAGCAGCTTCGCTAGGGCCGAGCAGTACTTC.

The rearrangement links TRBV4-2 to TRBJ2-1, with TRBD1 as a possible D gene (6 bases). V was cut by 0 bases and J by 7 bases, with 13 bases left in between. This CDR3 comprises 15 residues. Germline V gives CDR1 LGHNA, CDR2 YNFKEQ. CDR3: CASSQDWGPPNEQFF. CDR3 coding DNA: TGTGCCAGCAGCCAAGATTGGGGGCCCCCTAATGAGCAGTTCTTC.

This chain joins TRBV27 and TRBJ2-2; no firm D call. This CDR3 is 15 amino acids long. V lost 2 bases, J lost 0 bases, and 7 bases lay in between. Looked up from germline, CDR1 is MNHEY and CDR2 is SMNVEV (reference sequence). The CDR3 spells CASSLRLANTGELFF. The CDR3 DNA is TGTGCCAGCAGTTTACGGCTAGCGAACACCGGGGAGCTGTTTTTT.

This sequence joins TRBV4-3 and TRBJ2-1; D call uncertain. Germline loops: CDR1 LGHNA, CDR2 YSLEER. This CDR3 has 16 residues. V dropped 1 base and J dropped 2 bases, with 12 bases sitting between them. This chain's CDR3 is CASSQGTERTYNEQFF. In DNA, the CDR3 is TGCGCCAGCAGCCAAGGCACGGAGAGGACCTACAATGAGCAGTTCTTC.

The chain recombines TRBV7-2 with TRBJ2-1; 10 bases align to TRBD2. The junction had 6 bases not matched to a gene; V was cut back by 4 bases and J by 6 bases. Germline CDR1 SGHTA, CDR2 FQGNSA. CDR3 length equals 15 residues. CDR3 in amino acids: CASSSLAGAPNEQFF. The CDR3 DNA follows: TGTGCCAGCAGCTCTCTAGCGGGAGCTCCCAATGAGCAGTTCTTC. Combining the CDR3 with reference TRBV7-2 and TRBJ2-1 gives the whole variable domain GAGVSQSPSNKVTEKGKDVELRCDPISGHTALYWYRQSLGQGLEFLIYFQGNSAPDKSGLPSDRFSAERTGGSVSTLTIQRTQQEDSAVYLCASSSLAGAPNEQFFGPGTRLTVL.

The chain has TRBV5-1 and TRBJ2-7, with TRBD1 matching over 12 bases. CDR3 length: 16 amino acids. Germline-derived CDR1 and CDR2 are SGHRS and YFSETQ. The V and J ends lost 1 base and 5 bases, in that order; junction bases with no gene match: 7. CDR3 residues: CASSLTGTGGRNEQYF. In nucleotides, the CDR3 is TGCGCCAGCAGCTTGACTGGGACAGGGGGCAGGAACGAGCAGTACTTC.

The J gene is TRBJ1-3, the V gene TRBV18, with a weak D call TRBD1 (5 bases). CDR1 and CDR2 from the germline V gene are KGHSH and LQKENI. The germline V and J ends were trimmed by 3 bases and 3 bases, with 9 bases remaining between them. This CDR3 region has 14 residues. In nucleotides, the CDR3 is TGTGCCAGCTCACCCACCCAGGGTGGAAACACCATATATTTT. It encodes CASSPTQGGNTIYF.

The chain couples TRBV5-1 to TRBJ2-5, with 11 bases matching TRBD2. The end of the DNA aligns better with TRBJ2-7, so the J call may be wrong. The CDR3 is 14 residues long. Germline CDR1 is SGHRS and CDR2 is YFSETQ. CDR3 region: CASRGTSGAYEQYF. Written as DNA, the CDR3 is TGCGCCAGCAGAGGGACTAGCGGAGCCTACGAGCAGTACTTC.

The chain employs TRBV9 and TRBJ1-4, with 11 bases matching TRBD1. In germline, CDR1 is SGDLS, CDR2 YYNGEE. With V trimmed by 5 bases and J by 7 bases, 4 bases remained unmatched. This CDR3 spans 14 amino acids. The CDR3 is CASSPGTGGEKLFF. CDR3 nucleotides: TGTGCCAGCAGTCCCGGGACAGGGGGTGAAAAACTGTTTTTT.

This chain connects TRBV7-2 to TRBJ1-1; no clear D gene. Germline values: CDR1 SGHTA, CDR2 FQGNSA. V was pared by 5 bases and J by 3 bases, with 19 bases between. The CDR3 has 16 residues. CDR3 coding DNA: TGTGCCAGCAGCCCCCTCACTGCAGGAAAGTACACTGAAGCTTTCTTT. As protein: CASSPLTAGKYTEAFF.

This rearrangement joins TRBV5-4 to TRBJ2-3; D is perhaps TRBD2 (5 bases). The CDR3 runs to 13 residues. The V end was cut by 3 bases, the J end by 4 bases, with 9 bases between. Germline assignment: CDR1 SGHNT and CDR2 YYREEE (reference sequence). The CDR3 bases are TGTGCCAGCAGCTCACTAGTGGCAGATACGCAGTATTTT. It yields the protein CASSSLVADTQYF.

CDR3 protein: CASSPSSSQRADTF. The CDR3 bases are TGTGCCAGCAGCCCCAGTAGTAGCCAGAGGGCAGACACCTTC. The chain couples TRBV9 to TRBJ1-2; D remains unclear. The CDR3 extends over 14 amino acids. V was cut by 4 bases and J by 12 bases, with 22 bases left in between. Germline CDR1 reads SGDLS; CDR2 reads YYNGEE.

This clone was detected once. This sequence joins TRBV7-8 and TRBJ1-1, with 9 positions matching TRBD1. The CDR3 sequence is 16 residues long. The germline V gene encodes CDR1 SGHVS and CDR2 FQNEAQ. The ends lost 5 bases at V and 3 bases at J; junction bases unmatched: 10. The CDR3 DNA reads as TGTGCCAGCAGCACCTACCCGGGACAGGGATACACTGAAGCTTTCTTT. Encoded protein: CASSTYPGQGYTEAFF.

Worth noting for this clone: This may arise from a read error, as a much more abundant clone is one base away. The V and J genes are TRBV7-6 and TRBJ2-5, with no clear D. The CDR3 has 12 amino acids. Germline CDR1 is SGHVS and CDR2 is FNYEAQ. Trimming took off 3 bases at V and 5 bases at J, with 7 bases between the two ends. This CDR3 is CASSLVRETQYF. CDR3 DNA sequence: TGTGCCAGCAGCTTGGTGAGGGAGACCCAGTACTTC.

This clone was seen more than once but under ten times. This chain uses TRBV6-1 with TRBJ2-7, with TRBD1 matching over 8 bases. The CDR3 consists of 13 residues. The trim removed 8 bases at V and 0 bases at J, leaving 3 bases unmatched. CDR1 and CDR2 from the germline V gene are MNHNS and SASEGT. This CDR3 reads CASLGQGSYEQYF. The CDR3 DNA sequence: TGTGCCAGCCTTGGACAGGGCTCCTACGAGCAGTACTTC.

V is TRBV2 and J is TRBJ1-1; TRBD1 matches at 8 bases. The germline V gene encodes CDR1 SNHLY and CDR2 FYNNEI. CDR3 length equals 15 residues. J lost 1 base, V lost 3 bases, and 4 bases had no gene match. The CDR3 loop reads CASSDEDRANTEAFF. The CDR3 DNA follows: TGTGCCAGCAGTGACGAGGACAGGGCGAACACTGAAGCTTTCTTT. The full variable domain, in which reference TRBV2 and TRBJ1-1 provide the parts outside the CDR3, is EPEVTQTPSHQVTQMGQEVILRCVPISNHLYFYWYRQILGQKVEFLVSFYNNEISEKSEIFDDQFSVERPDGSNFTLKIRSTKLEDSAMYFCASSDEDRANTEAFFGQGTRLTVV.

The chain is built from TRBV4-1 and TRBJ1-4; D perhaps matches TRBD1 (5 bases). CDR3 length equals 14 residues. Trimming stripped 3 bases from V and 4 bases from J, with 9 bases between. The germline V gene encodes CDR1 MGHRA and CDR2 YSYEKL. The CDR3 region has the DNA TGCGCCAGCAGCCAGGGACCGTTTAATGAAAAACTGTTTTTT. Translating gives CASSQGPFNEKLFF.

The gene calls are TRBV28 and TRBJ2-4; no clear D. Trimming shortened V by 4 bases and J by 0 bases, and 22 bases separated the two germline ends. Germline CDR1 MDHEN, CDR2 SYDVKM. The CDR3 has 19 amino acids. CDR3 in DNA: TGTGCCAGCAGTTCGGTCGCCGACTTGGCCAGATTAGCCAAAAACATTCAGTACTTC. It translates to CASSSVADLARLAKNIQYF.

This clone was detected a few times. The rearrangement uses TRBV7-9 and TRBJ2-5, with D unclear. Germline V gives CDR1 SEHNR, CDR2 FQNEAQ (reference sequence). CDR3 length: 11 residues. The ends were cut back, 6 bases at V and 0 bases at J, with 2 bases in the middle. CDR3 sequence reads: CASSDQETQYF. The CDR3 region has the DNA TGTGCCAGCAGTGACCAAGAGACCCAGTACTTC.

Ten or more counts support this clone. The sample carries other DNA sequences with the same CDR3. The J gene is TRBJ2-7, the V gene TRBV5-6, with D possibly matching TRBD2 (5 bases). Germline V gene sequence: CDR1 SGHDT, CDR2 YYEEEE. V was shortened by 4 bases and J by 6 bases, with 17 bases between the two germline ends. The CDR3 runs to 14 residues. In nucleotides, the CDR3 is TGTGCCAGCAGCCCCGGGGAGTTTGCCTCCGAGCAGTACTTC. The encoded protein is CASSPGEFASEQYF. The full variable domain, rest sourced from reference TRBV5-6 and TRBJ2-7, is DAGVTQSPTHLIKTRGQQVTLRCSPKSGHDTVSWYQQALGQGPQFIFQYYEEEERQRGNFPDRFSGHQFPNYSSELNVNALLLGDSALYLCASSPGEFASEQYFGPGTRLTVT.

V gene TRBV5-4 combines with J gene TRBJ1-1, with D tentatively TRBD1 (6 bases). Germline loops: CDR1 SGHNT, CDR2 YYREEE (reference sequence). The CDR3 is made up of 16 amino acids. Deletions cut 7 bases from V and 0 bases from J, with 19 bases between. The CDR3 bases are TGTGCCAGCGAGACCAGAGGGGGTCAATTGAACACTGAAGCTTTCTTT. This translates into CASETRGGQLNTEAFF.

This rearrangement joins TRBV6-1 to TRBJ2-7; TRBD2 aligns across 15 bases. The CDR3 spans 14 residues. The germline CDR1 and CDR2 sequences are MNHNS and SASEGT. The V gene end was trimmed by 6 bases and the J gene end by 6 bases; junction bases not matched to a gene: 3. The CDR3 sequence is CASSRTSGRVEQYF. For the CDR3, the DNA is TGTGCCAGCAGCCGGACTAGCGGGAGGGTCGAGCAGTACTTC.

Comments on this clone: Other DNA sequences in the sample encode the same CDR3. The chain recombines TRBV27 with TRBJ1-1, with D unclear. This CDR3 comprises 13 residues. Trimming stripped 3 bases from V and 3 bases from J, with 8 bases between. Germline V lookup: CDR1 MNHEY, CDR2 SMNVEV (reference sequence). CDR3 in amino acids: CASSFGRDTEAFF. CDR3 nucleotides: TGTGCCAGCAGTTTTGGCCGGGACACTGAAGCTTTCTTT.

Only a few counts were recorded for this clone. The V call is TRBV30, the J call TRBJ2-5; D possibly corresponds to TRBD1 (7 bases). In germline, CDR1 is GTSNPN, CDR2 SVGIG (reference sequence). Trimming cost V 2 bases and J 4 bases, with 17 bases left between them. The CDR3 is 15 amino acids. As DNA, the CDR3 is TGTGCCTGGAGTCTTCGACAGGGACTTGGAGAGACCCAGTACTTC. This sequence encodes CAWSLRQGLGETQYF.

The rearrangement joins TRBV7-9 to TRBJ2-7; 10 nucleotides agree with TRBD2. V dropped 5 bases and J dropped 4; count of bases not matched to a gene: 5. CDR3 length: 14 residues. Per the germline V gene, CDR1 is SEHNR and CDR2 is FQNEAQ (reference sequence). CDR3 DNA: TGTGCCAGCAGCCCAGGACTAGCGGAATACGAGCAGTACTTC. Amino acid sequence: CASSPGLAEYEQYF.

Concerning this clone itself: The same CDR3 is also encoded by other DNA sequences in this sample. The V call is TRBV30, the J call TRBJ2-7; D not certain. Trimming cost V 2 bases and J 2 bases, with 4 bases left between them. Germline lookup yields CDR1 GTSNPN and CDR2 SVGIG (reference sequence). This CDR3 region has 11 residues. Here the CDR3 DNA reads TGTGCCTGGAGTAGTCCCTACGAGCAGTACTTC. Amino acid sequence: CAWSSPYEQYF.

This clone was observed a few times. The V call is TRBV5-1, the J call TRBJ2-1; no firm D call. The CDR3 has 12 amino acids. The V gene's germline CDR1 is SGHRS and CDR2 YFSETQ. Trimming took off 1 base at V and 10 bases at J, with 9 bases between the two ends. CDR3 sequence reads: CASSLFGAEQFF. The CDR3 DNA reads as TGCGCCAGCAGCTTGTTCGGAGCGGAGCAGTTCTTC.

DNA for the CDR3: TGTGCCAGCGGATGGCTAGGGGTGGGACTAGCGGGTGAGGAGACCCAGTACTTC. Amino acid sequence: CASGWLGVGLAGEETQYF. V is TRBV28 and J is TRBJ2-5, with TRBD2 identical over 12 bases. Per germline, CDR1 MDHEN and CDR2 SYDVKM. V lost 8 bases to trimming and J lost 5 bases; unmatched junction nucleotides: 18. This CDR3 has 18 residues. Together with reference TRBV28 and TRBJ2-5, the CDR3 gives the full variable domain: DVKVTQSSRYLVKRTGEKVFLECVQDMDHENMFWYRQDPGLGLRLIYFSYDVKMKEKGDIPEGYSVSREKKERFSLILESASTNQTSMYLCASGWLGVGLAGEETQYFGPGTRLLVL.

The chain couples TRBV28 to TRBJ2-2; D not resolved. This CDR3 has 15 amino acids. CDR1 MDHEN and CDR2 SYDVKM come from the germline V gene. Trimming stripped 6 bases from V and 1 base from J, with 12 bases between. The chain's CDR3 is CASSLLKGNTGELFF. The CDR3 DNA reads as TGTGCCAGCAGCCTCTTGAAAGGGAACACCGGGGAGCTGTTTTTT.

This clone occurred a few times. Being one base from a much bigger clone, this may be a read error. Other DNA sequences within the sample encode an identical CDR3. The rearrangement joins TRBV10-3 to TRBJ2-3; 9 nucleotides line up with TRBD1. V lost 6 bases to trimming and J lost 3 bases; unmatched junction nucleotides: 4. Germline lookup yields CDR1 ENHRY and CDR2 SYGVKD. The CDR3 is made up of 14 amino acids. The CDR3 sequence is CAISGTGTTDTQYF. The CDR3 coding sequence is TGTGCCATCAGCGGGACAGGGACGACAGATACGCAGTATTTT.